This T cell receptor beta chain was captured in a study of blood T cell repertoires in COVID-19. About the research overall: Samples came from the United States, Italy and Spain, spanning acute and convalescent COVID-19.

The CDR3 is 16 amino acids. V shed 1 base and J shed 5 bases, with 16 bases lying between them. The germline gives CDR1 SGHNT, CDR2 YENEEA. Authors' processing steps: Reference gene primer amplification gave estimated nucleated cell counts. This table comes from immunoSEQ multiplex PCR, and its TCRdb copy is limited to in-frame clones, with some not included. That table is the source of V, J and clone size, and D and trimming were worked out from the DNA. The sample has roughly 170,000 clones, 70% to 90% seen once. The table lists this clone with a few counts. The chain links TRBV11-3 to TRBJ2-3; TRBD2 is a possible D gene (6 bases). Sequencing used peripheral blood. The receptor was derived from a woman aged 45-65 years with COVID-19, enrolled during active disease. In DNA form, the CDR3 reads TGTGCCAGCAGCTTAGGCCGACTAGGGATGGTAGATACGCAGTATTTT. As protein: CASSLGRLGMVDTQYF.